This T cell receptor beta chain derives from a study of blood T cell repertoires in COVID-19 (TCRdb year 2020). In terms of the full investigation: Samples covering the acute and convalescent phases of COVID-19 were provided by collaborators in the United States, Italy and Spain. The material from the prospective study consisted of cDNA or gDNA derived from T cells, B-cell-depleted T cells, or PBMCs. The sample metadata nearly always contained a de-identified subject ID, COVID-19 status, age in years and sex. Deeply sampled blood TCRbeta repertoires from subjects exposed to, actively infected with, or recovered from COVID-19 were included in the dataset. The samples were drawn from the first 160 participants of the ongoing ImmuneRACE study and from 1,200 or so subjects provided by 6 global collaborators. Where available, HLA class I and class II types were taken from metadata supplied by the sample provider and were not determined by assay-based typing. The repertoires were made available in a free public database intended to serve as a resource for research on the immune response to SARS-CoV-2. Overall study outcomes, separate from this receptor: How much clinical and demographic metadata was included differed by source and by participant, and the metadata was provided uncurated.

In this sample, this clone turned up once. No antigen is known for it. Within one base of it there is no much larger clone, and no base qualities were kept. The CDR3 holds 13 amino acids from the cysteine to the phenylalanine. Just CDR3 DNA is preserved here, 39 bases in frame from base 1. As encoded in the germline V gene, CDR1 is SGHTA while CDR2 is FQGNSA. V is pared back by 5 bases and J by 7 bases, with 13 bases lying between the germline termini. Another Seattle source contributed samples from volunteer blood donors who had recovered from COVID-19. Whole blood was collected in K2EDTA tubes by collaborating institutions according to the institutions' own protocols. For TCRbeta analysis, collaborator samples were shipped as frozen whole blood, as isolated PBMCs, or as DNA extracted from either sample type. The immunoSEQ Assay, a bias-controlled multiplex PCR, was used to amplify TCRbeta CDR3 regions from genomic DNA. The original methods were these. Nucleated cell counts per sample were estimated from amplification of reference gene primers within the assay. Sequence reads were collapsed and filtered to measure the absolute abundance of every unique TCRbeta CDR3 rearrangement. For each sample, productive Simpson clonality was calculated by taking the square root of Simpson's diversity index across productive rearrangements. Drawn from immuneACCESS, this table holds only the in-frame rearrangements with V and J called that TCRdb kept. Clones are partly lost; checked studies trace under half to an unresolved V gene and leave the rest unexplained. The V and J calls and clone size were taken over from that table, and D and trimming were inferred from the DNA. This sample lists 300,000 or so clones; about 87% were detected once. Approximately 7.8% of the sample belongs to the ten largest clones.

Recombination joined TRBV7-2 with TRBJ2-3; TRBD2 could be the D gene, as 6 bases match. This TCR derives from a woman aged 50 to 60 who had recovered from COVID-19. The sequenced sample consisted of peripheral blood. The sequenced DNA is TGTGCCAGCAGCCTCTCGACTAGGAATACGCAGTATTTT. Its protein reads: CASSLSTRNTQYF.